The text below deals with one TCR beta chain. The antigen is unknown. Only in-frame clones appear in the TCRdb table, and some are missing; sequencing was by immunoSEQ multiplex PCR. The sample includes approximately 99,000 clones, roughly 90% of them seen just once. The CDR3 covers 15 residues. Looked up from germline, CDR1 is MNHEY and CDR2 is SVGAGI. Deletions cut 2 bases from V and 0 bases from J, with 8 bases between. The data are from a study of OX40 agonist ivuxolimab in advanced cancers. Study background: Patients were given ivuxolimab, an antibody that agonizes OX40 (CD134). Patients undergoing dose escalation presented with hepatocellular carcinoma, melanoma, renal cell or head and neck cancer.

Study-wide results and limits: Clonal expansion was seen in CD4+ and CD8+ blood T cells by week 6 at 0.1 to 3.0 mg/kg. Also present in some nonresponders was a low level of normalized T-cell clonal expansion.

The rearrangement uses TRBV6-5 and TRBJ1-5; D is ambiguous. The input for sequencing was CD4+ or CD8+ T cells sorted from blood, taken in a trial of the OX40 agonist ivuxolimab. The sequence was obtained from an adult with an advanced solid tumor such as melanoma, head and neck, liver or kidney cancer. The CDR3 loop reads CASSYRQPSNQPQHF. CDR3 nucleotide sequence: TGTGCCAGCAGTTACCGGCAGCCTAGCAATCAGCCCCAGCATTTT.